This TCR beta chain is drawn from a study of T cell clonotyping in hematopoietic cell transplantation. Study outcomes and limitations: Recipient TCR diversity dropped after transplant; expanded clonotypes rose from day 30 to 180. At the given depth, recipient repertoires were over 95% de novo clonotypes. Without cell sorting, CD4 versus CD8 contributions remain unresolved.

Recipient blood drawn about 28 days pretransplant and days 30, 100, 180 after. The method was immunoSEQ multiplex PCR; TCRdb's version includes in-frame clones alone and lacks a portion of them. Of about 14,000 clones listed, over 75% are singletons. Turning to this clone: Its antigen is unidentified.

CDR1 is SGHTA, CDR2 FQGTGA, per germline. The CDR3 covers 13 residues. Trimming took off 2 bases at V and 5 bases at J, with 6 bases between the two ends. The chain employs TRBV7-3 and TRBJ2-2; no firm D call. The sequence was obtained from a male patient in his fifties who had an allogeneic stem cell transplant from an unrelated donor, so T cells may come from the graft donor. Some clones in this sample may be carry-over from other donors' samples. The source material was PBMCs, sampled 100 days after allogeneic stem cell transplant. The DNA for the CDR3 is TGTGCCAGCAGCTTATTTGTAACCGGGGAGCTGTTTTTT. Residues: CASSLFVTGELFF.